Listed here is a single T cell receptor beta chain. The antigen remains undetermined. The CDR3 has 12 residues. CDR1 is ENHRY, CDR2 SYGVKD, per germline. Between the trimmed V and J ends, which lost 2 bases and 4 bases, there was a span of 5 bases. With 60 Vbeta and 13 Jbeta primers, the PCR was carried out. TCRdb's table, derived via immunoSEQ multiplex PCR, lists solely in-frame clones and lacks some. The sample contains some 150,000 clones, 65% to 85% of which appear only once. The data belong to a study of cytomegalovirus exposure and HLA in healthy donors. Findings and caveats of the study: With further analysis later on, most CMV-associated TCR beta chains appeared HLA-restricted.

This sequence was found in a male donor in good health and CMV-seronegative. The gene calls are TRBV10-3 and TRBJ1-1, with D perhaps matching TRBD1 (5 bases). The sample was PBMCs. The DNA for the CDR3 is TGTGCCATCAGTGAGGGGGCCACTGAAGCTTTCTTT. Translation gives CAISEGATEAFF.